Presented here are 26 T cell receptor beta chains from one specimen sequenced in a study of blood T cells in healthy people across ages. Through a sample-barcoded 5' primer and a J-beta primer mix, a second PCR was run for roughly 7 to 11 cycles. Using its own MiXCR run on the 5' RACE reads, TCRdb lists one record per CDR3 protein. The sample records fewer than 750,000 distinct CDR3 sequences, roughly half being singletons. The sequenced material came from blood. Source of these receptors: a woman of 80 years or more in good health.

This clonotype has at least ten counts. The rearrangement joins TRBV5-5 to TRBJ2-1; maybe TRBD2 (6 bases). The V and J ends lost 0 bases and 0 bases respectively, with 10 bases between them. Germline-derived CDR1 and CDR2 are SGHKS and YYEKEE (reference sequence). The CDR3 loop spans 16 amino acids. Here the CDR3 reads CASSLVPGSSYNEQFF. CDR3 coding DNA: TGTGCCAGCAGCTTGGTCCCCGGGAGCTCCTACAATGAGCAGTTCTTC.

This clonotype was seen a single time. CDR3 in amino acids: CASIGGAGANVLTF. The CDR3 coding sequence is TGTGCCAGCATTGGGGGAGCTGGGGCCAACGTCCTGACTTTC. The gene calls are TRBV6-6 and TRBJ2-6; either TRBD1 or TRBD2 may supply D (5 bases each). This CDR3 has 14 amino acids. Germline V gene lookup returns CDR1 MNHNY and CDR2 SVGAGI (reference sequence). V was pared by 7 bases and J by 2 bases, with 9 bases between.

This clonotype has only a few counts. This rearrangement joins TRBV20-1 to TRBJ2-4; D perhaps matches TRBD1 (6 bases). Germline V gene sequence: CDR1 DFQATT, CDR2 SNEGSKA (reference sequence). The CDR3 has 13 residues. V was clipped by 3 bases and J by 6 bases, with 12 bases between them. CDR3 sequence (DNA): TGCAGTGCTAGTAAGGACAGCACAAACATTCAGTACTTC. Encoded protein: CSASKDSTNIQYF.

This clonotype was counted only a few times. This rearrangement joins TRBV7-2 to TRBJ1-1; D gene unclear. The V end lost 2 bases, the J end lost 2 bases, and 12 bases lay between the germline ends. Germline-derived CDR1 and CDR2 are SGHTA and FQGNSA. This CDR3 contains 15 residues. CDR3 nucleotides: TGTGCCAGCAGCTTACAGACCCGGGGAAACACTGAAGCTTTCTTT. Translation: CASSLQTRGNTEAFF.

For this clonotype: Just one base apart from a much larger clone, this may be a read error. CDR3 residues: CASRLAGVLDEQFF. The DNA for the CDR3 is TGTGCCAGCAGGCTAGCGGGAGTTTTGGATGAGCAGTTCTTC. The V and J genes are TRBV27 and TRBJ2-1, with 10 bases fitting TRBD2. The CDR3 is made up of 14 amino acids. The germline CDR1 and CDR2 sequences are MNHEY and SMNVEV (reference sequence). J gave up 8 bases and V 6 bases, and 7 bases lay outside the gene matches.

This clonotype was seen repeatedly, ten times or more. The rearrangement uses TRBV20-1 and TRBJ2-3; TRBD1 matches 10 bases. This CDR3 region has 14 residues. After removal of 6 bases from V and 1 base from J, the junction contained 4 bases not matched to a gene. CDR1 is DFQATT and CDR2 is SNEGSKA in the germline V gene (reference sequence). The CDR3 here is CSASGTGGTDTQYF. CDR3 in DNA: TGCAGTGCATCCGGGACAGGGGGCACAGATACGCAGTATTTT.

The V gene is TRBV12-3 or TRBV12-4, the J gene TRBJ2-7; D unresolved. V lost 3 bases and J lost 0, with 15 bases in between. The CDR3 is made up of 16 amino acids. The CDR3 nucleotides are TGTGCCAGCAGTTTTGGGCGGCGTCTTAGCTCCTACGAGCAGTACTTC. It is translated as CASSFGRRLSSYEQYF.

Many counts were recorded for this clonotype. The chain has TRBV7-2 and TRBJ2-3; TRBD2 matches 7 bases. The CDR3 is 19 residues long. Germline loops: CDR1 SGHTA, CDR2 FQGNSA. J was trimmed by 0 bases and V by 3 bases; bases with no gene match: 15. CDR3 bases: TGTGCCAGCAGCTTCTTGACTAGCCCATTACCGTTGAGCACAGATACGCAGTATTTT. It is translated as CASSFLTSPLPLSTDTQYF.

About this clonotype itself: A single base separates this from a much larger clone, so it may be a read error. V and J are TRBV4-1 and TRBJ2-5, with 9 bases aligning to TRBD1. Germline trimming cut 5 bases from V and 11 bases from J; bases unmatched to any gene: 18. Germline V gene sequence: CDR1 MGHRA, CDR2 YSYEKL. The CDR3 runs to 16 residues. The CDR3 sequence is CASSIQGQGDSTEQYF. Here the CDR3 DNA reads TGCGCCAGCAGCATTCAGGGACAGGGCGATTCTACTGAGCAGTACTTC.

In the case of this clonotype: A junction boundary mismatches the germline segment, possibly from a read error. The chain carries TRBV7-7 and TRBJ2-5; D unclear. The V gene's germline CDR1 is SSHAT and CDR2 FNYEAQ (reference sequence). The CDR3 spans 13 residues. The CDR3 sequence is CAGSFGSQETQYF. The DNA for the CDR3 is TGTGCCGGCAGCTTCGGCTCCCAAGAGACCCAGTACTTC.

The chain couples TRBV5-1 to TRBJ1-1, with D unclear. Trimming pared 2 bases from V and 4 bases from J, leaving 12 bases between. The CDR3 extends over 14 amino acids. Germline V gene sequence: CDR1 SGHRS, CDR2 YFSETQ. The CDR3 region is CASSFAGYGTEAFF. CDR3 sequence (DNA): TGCGCCAGCAGCTTCGCGGGGTATGGCACTGAAGCTTTCTTT.

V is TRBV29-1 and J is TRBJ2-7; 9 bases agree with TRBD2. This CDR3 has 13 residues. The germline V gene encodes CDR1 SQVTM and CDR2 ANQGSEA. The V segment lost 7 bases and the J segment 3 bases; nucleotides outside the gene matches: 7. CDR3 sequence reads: CSGRTSEGYEQYF. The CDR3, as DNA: TGCAGCGGTAGGACTAGCGAGGGCTACGAGCAGTACTTC.

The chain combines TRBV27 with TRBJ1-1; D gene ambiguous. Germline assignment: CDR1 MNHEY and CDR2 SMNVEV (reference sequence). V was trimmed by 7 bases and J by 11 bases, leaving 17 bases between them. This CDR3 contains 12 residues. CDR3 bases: TGTGCCAGCAATACGGTAGTAGCTACGGCTTTCTTT. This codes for CASNTVVATAFF.

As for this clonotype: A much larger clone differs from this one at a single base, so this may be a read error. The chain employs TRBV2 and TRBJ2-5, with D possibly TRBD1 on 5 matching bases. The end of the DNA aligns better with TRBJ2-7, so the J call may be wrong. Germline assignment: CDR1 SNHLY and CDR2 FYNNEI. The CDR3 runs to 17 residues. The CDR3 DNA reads TGTGCCGGCAGTGAAGGGGATCCCGGCTCGTCCCCCTACGAGCAGTACTTC. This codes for CAGSEGDPGSSPYEQYF.

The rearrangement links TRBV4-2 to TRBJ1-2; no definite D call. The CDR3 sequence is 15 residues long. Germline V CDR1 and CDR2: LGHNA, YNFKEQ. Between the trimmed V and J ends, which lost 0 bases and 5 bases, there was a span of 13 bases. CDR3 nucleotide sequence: TGTGCCAGCAGCCAAGAAGGAGGGAGCAAGTATGGCTACACCTTC. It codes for CASSQEGGSKYGYTF.

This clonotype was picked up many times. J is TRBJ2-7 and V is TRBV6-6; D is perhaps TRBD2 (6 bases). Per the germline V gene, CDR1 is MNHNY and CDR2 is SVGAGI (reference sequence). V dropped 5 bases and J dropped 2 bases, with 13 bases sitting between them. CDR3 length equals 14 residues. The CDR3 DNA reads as TGTGCCAGCAGTCCCTCGGGGGTGGCCTACGAGCAGTACTTC. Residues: CASSPSGVAYEQYF.

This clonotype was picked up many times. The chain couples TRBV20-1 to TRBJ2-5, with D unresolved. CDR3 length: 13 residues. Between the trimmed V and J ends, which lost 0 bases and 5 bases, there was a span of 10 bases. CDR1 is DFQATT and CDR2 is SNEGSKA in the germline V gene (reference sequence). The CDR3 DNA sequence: TGCAGTGCTAGAGATCATATACTTGAGACCCAGTACTTC. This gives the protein CSARDHILETQYF.

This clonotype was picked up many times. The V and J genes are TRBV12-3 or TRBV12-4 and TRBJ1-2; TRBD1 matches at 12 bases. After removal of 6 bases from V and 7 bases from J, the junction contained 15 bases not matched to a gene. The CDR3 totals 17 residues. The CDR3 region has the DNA TGTGCCAGCAGCCAACAGCCCTCGGGACAGGGGGCTGGTGGCTACACCTTC. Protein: CASSQQPSGQGAGGYTF.

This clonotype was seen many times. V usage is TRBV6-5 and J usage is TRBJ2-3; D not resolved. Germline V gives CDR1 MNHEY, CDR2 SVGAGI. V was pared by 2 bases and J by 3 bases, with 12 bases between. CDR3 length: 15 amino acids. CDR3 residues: CASSYQVATTDTQYF. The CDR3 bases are TGTGCCAGCAGTTACCAGGTGGCAACTACAGATACGCAGTATTTT.

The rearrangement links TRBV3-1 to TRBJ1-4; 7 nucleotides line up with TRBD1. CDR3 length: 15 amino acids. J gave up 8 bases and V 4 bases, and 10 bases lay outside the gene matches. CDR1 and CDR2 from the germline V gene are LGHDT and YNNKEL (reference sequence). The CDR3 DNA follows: TGTGCCAGCAGCCGGACAGGAGGGGGATACGAAAAACTGTTTTTT. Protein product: CASSRTGGGYEKLFF.

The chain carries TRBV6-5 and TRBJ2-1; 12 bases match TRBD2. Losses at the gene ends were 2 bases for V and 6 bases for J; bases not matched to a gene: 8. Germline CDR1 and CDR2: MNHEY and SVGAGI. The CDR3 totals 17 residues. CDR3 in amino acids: CASSYRTSGNSLNEQFF. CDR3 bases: TGTGCCAGCAGTTACAGGACTAGCGGGAATTCCCTCAATGAGCAGTTCTTC.

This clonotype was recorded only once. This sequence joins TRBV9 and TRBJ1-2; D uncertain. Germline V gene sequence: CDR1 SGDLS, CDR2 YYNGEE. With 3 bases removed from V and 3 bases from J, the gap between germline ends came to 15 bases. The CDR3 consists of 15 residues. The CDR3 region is CASSAPPGSHYGYTF. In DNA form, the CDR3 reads TGTGCCAGCAGCGCACCCCCGGGGAGCCACTATGGCTACACCTTC.

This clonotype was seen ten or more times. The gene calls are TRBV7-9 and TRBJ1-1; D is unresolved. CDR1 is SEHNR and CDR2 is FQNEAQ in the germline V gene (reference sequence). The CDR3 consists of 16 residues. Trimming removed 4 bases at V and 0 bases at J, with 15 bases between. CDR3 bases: TGTGCCAGCAGCTACTCGGGAGGGCGAATGAACACTGAAGCTTTCTTT. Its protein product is CASSYSGGRMNTEAFF.

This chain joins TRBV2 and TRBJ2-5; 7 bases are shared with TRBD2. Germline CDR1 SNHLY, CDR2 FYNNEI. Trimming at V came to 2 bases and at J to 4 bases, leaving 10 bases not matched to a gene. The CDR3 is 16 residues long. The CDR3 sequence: CASSELPGGIRETQYF. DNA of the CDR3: TGTGCCAGCAGTGAACTACCGGGAGGAATAAGAGAGACCCAGTACTTC.

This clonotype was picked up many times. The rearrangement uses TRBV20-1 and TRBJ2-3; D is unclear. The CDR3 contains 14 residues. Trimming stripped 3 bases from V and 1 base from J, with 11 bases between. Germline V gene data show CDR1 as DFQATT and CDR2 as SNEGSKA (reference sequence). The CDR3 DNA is TGCAGTGCTAGGCTGCTTGGGGGCACAGATACGCAGTATTTT. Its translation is CSARLLGGTDTQYF.

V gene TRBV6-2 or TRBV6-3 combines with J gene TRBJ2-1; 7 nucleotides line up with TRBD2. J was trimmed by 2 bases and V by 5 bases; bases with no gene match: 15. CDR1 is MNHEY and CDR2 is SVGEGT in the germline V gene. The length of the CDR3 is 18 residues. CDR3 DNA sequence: TGTGCCAGCAGTCCATACGGTTTGGGGGGGGAAGCCTACAATGAGCAGTTCTTC. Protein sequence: CASSPYGLGGEAYNEQFF.